These 4 T cell receptor beta chains came from one sample sequenced in a study of blood T cell repertoires in COVID-19. Profiling relied on immunoSEQ multiplex PCR, and the TCRdb table lists in-frame clones only, not all of them. The sample has roughly 120,000 clones; around 80% are singletons. The source material was peripheral blood. The receptors were sampled from a man between 65 and 79 years old with acute or convalescent COVID-19.

The chain carries TRBV7-8 and TRBJ2-7; TRBD1 aligns across 7 bases. V shed 3 bases and J 2 bases; nucleotides not matched to a gene: 7. CDR3 length: 15 residues. Germline V gene data show CDR1 as SGHVS and CDR2 as FQNEAQ. CDR3 nucleotide sequence: TGTGCCAGCAGCTTCCCGGACAGGACCCCCTACGAGCAGTACTTC. Protein: CASSFPDRTPYEQYF. Based on the CDR3 plus reference TRBV7-8 and TRBJ2-7, the full variable domain is GAGVSQSPRYKVAKRGQDVALRCDPISGHVSLFWYQQALGQGPEFLTYFQNEAQLDKSGLPSDRFFAERPEGSVSTLKIQRTQQEDSAVYLCASSFPDRTPYEQYFGPGTRLTVT.

The chain has TRBV30 and TRBJ2-5; D is possibly TRBD1 (5 bases). The germline gives CDR1 GTSNPN, CDR2 SVGIG (reference sequence). Trimming cost V 2 bases and J 7 bases, with 14 bases left between them. CDR3 length: 13 amino acids. This CDR3 reads CAWSLSPQGTQYF. CDR3 nucleotides: TGTGCCTGGAGTTTATCCCCTCAGGGGACCCAGTACTTC.

This clone was detected only once. The V call is TRBV3-1 (or the pseudogene TRBV3-2), the J call TRBJ1-3; D is possibly TRBD1 (5 bases). Germline V lookup: CDR1 LGHDT, CDR2 YNNKEL (reference sequence). There are 16 residues in the CDR3. V lost 4 bases and J 1 base, leaving 14 bases between the germline ends. The CDR3, as DNA: TGTGCCAGCAGCCGGACACAAGGACCTTCTGGAAACACCATATATTTT. This translates into CASSRTQGPSGNTIYF.

V and J are TRBV19 and TRBJ2-7; weak D call: TRBD1 (5 bases). There are 14 residues in the CDR3. V dropped 6 bases and J dropped 0 bases, with 12 bases sitting between them. Germline V gene lookup returns CDR1 LNHDA and CDR2 SQIVND (reference sequence). CDR3 in DNA: TGTGCCAGTAGCCCGGACACTTACTCCTACGAGCAGTACTTC. Its protein product is CASSPDTYSYEQYF.